The rows below give T cell receptor beta chains drawn from one sample of a study of blood T cell repertoires in COVID-19. TCRdb's table, derived via immunoSEQ multiplex PCR, lists solely in-frame clones and lacks some. The table has under 150,000 clones, more than 75% seen once. The sequenced sample consisted of peripheral blood. These receptors were obtained from an elderly man with acute or convalescent COVID-19. CDR3s include the opening cysteine and the closing phenylalanine or tryptophan. Each record gives: clone size, CDR3 length, D gene, J gene, V gene, CDR3 protein, CDR3 DNA. A D gene is named only where the DNA matches it firmly. Clone size appears in some rows only: once, few, many, or a class for an expanded clone.

size: -; length: 14; D: TRBD2; J: TRBJ2-3; V: TRBV5-4; CDR3: CASSRSGGEDTQYF; DNA: TGTGCCAGCAGCCGGAGCGGGGGGGAAGATACGCAGTATTTT
size: -; length: 13; D: -; J: TRBJ2-6; V: TRBV19; CDR3: CASSIGGVNVLTF; DNA: TGTGCCAGTAGTATAGGAGGAGTCAACGTCCTGACTTTC
size: -; length: 12; D: -; J: TRBJ1-1; V: TRBV18; CDR3: CASSSQEGEAFF; DNA: TGTGCCAGCTCTTCCCAGGAAGGTGAAGCTTTCTTT
size: once; length: 14; D: -; J: TRBJ1-5; V: TRBV5-5; CDR3: CASSLDVGRQPQHF; DNA: TGTGCCAGCAGCTTGGACGTGGGGCGTCAGCCCCAGCATTTT
size: -; length: 17; D: -; J: TRBJ1-4; V: TRBV5-6; CDR3: CASSSTTTGERNEKLFF; DNA: TGTGCCAGCAGCTCCACCACAACAGGCGAACGTAATGAAAAACTGTTTTTT
size: -; length: 15; D: TRBD1; J: TRBJ2-1; V: TRBV9; CDR3: CASSSGQIGYNEQFF; DNA: TGTGCCAGCAGCTCGGGACAGATAGGCTACAATGAGCAGTTCTTC
size: -; length: 19; D: TRBD1; J: TRBJ1-1; V: TRBV4-2; CDR3: CASSQGPIRTGPKNTEAFF; DNA: TGTGCCAGCAGCCAAGGGCCGATTCGGACAGGCCCCAAGAACACTGAAGCTTTCTTT
size: -; length: 14; D: -; J: TRBJ2-5; V: TRBV5-4; CDR3: CASLWAGEEETQYF; DNA: TGTGCCTCCCTCTGGGCAGGGGAAGAAGAGACCCAGTACTTC
size: -; length: 14; D: -; J: TRBJ2-3; V: TRBV15; CDR3: CATSSNLQGDTQYF; DNA: TGTGCCACCAGCAGTAACCTTCAGGGAGATACGCAGTATTTT
size: -; length: 14; D: -; J: TRBJ2-7; V: TRBV2; CDR3: CASRAGSGVREQYF; DNA: TGTGCCAGCAGGGCAGGGTCAGGGGTGAGGGAGCAGTACTTC
size: -; length: 15; D: -; J: TRBJ2-2; V: TRBV7-2; CDR3: CASSLSQGGTGELFF; DNA: TGTGCCAGCAGCTTATCCCAGGGGGGCACCGGGGAGCTGTTTTTT
size: -; length: 13; D: -; J: TRBJ2-5; V: TRBV7-2; CDR3: CASSFGTQETQYF; DNA: TGTGCCAGCAGCTTCGGGACACAAGAGACCCAGTACTTC
size: -; length: 14; D: -; J: TRBJ1-2; V: TRBV7-5; CDR3: CARSWTGDCSGYTF; DNA: TGTGCCAGAAGCTGGACAGGGGATTGTAGTGGCTACACCTTC
size: once; length: 14; D: -; J: TRBJ2-1; V: TRBV6-5; CDR3: CASSYGYSHNEQFF; DNA: TGTGCCAGCAGTTACGGGTACAGCCACAATGAGCAGTTCTTC
size: few; length: 12; D: -; J: TRBJ1-1; V: TRBV7-3; CDR3: CASSLSRVEAFF; DNA: TGTGCCAGCAGCTTATCCCGGGTTGAAGCTTTCTTT
size: -; length: 15; D: -; J: TRBJ1-3; V: TRBV7-3; CDR3: CASSLEGSSGNTIYF; DNA: TGTGCCAGCAGCTTAGAGGGTTCCTCTGGAAACACCATATATTTT
size: -; length: 15; D: TRBD2; J: TRBJ2-3; V: TRBV11-2; CDR3: CASSLARGGYNTQYF; DNA: TGTGCCAGCAGCTTAGCGCGGGGGGGTTATAATACGCAGTATTTT
size: many; length: 15; D: -; J: TRBJ1-6; V: TRBV6-1; CDR3: CASSEGAAGHSPLHF; DNA: TGTGCCAGCAGTGAGGGCGCGGCGGGGCATTCACCCCTCCACTTT
size: -; length: 14; D: -; J: TRBJ2-1; V: TRBV9; CDR3: CASSVEGGPHEQFF; DNA: TGTGCCAGCAGCGTAGAGGGGGGGCCCCATGAGCAGTTCTTC
size: few; length: 18; D: -; J: TRBJ1-6; V: TRBV27; CDR3: CASTLTRVGSSYNSPLHF; DNA: TGTGCCAGCACCTTAACCCGCGTCGGGAGCTCCTATAATTCACCCCTCCACTTT
size: -; length: 14; D: TRBD1; J: TRBJ1-2; V: TRBV5-8; CDR3: CASSFRQGAYGYTF; DNA: TGTGCCAGCAGCTTCAGACAGGGGGCGTATGGCTACACCTTC
size: once; length: 18; D: -; J: TRBJ2-7; V: TRBV4-2; CDR3: CASSQGVGGLESSYEQYF; DNA: TGTGCCAGCAGCCAAGGAGTTGGGGGACTCGAAAGCTCCTACGAGCAGTACTTC
size: few; length: 15; D: TRBD1; J: TRBJ1-6; V: TRBV19; CDR3: CASTTGTGYNSPLHF; DNA: TGTGCCAGTACCACCGGGACAGGTTATAATTCACCCCTCCACTTT
size: -; length: 16; D: TRBD2; J: TRBJ2-4; V: TRBV9; CDR3: CASSVGTSGGINIQYF; DNA: TGTGCCAGCAGCGTAGGGACTAGCGGGGGGATAAACATTCAGTACTTC
size: few; length: 14; D: TRBD1; J: TRBJ2-7; V: TRBV2; CDR3: CASRGTEHSYEQYF; DNA: TGTGCCAGCAGGGGGACAGAGCACTCCTACGAGCAGTACTTC
size: -; length: 14; D: -; J: TRBJ2-7; V: TRBV2; CDR3: CASRDRDNSYEQYF; DNA: TGTGCCAGCAGGGACCGGGACAACTCCTACGAGCAGTACTTC
size: many; length: 17; D: -; J: TRBJ1-1; V: TRBV4-3; CDR3: CASSQDLNFGVNTEAFF; DNA: TGCGCCAGCAGCCAAGATTTAAACTTCGGGGTGAACACTGAAGCTTTCTTT
size: -; length: 15; D: -; J: TRBJ1-4; V: TRBV28; CDR3: CASKRPGATNEKLFF; DNA: TGTGCCAGCAAAAGACCAGGGGCAACTAATGAAAAACTGTTTTTT
size: -; length: 14; D: TRBD1; J: TRBJ1-1; V: TRBV2; CDR3: CASRVGQMNTEAFF; DNA: TGTGCCAGCAGAGTGGGACAGATGAACACTGAAGCTTTCTTT
size: -; length: 13; D: -; J: TRBJ2-7; V: TRBV12-3/TRBV12-4; CDR3: CASSFRTDNPQYF; DNA: TGTGCCAGCAGTTTCAGGACAGATAATCCGCAGTACTTC
size: -; length: 15; D: TRBD1; J: TRBJ2-5; V: TRBV5-8; CDR3: CASSTGTGGEETQYF; DNA: TGTGCCAGCAGCACCGGGACAGGGGGGGAAGAGACCCAGTACTTC
size: -; length: 15; D: -; J: TRBJ1-5; V: TRBV4-3; CDR3: CASSQETGGNQPQHF; DNA: TGCGCCAGCAGCCAAGAGACAGGAGGAAATCAGCCCCAGCATTTT
size: -; length: 15; D: TRBD1; J: TRBJ2-7; V: TRBV6-5; CDR3: CASSYSRDRVREQYF; DNA: TGTGCCAGCAGTTACTCGAGGGACAGGGTTCGGGAGCAGTACTTC
size: once; length: 15; D: -; J: TRBJ1-6; V: TRBV5-6; CDR3: CASSLRGSYNSPLHF; DNA: TGTGCCAGCAGCTTGAGGGGGTCCTATAATTCACCCCTCCACTTT
size: -; length: 14; D: TRBD1; J: TRBJ1-1; V: TRBV5-4; CDR3: CASSPGQWSTEAFF; DNA: TGTGCCAGCAGCCCGGGACAGTGGAGCACTGAAGCTTTCTTT
size: once; length: 18; D: -; J: TRBJ2-7; V: TRBV4-1; CDR3: CASSQAEDMASVSYEQYF; DNA: TGCGCCAGCAGCCAAGCCGAGGACATGGCAAGCGTCTCCTACGAGCAGTACTTC
size: -; length: 15; D: -; J: TRBJ1-5; V: TRBV7-9; CDR3: CASSSAGRSNQPQHF; DNA: TGTGCCAGCAGCTCCGCTGGGCGTAGCAATCAGCCCCAGCATTTT
size: few; length: 12; D: -; J: TRBJ2-1; V: TRBV2; CDR3: CARSRLGNEQFF; DNA: TGTGCCAGAAGTAGACTTGGCAATGAGCAGTTCTTC
size: -; length: 16; D: -; J: TRBJ1-1; V: TRBV18; CDR3: CASSPITGFMNTEAFF; DNA: TGTGCCAGCTCACCAATAACGGGTTTCATGAACACTGAAGCTTTCTTT
size: -; length: 14; D: TRBD2; J: TRBJ2-1; V: TRBV24-1; CDR3: CAAQTSGGNNEQFF; DNA: TGTGCCGCCCAGACTAGCGGGGGGAACAATGAGCAGTTCTTC
size: -; length: 14; D: TRBD1; J: TRBJ1-6; V: TRBV11-1; CDR3: CASSRTGNNSPLHF; DNA: TGTGCCAGCAGCCGGACAGGGAACAATTCACCCCTCCACTTT
size: -; length: 15; D: -; J: TRBJ2-3; V: TRBV4-1; CDR3: CASSQDGTAADTQYF; DNA: TGCGCCAGCAGCCAAGATGGAACAGCTGCAGATACGCAGTATTTT
size: -; length: 13; D: TRBD1; J: TRBJ2-1; V: TRBV6-1; CDR3: CASSDSGTGKGFF; DNA: TGTGCCAGCAGTGATTCCGGGACAGGGAAAGGGTTCTTC
size: -; length: 16; D: TRBD1; J: TRBJ1-2; V: TRBV18; CDR3: CASSPIIQQGDYGYTF; DNA: TGTGCCAGCTCCCCAATTATTCAACAGGGGGACTATGGCTACACCTTC
size: -; length: 16; D: TRBD1; J: TRBJ2-7; V: TRBV7-6; CDR3: CASSLENGQGGYEQYF; DNA: TGTGCCAGCAGCTTAGAGAATGGACAGGGCGGGTACGAGCAGTACTTC
size: -; length: 12; D: -; J: TRBJ2-1; V: TRBV29-1; CDR3: CSVGRGYNEQFF; DNA: TGCAGCGTTGGCAGGGGCTACAATGAGCAGTTCTTC
size: -; length: 14; D: -; J: TRBJ1-4; V: TRBV6-5; CDR3: CASRGQGMVEKLFF; DNA: TGTGCCAGCAGAGGGCAGGGGATGGTTGAAAAACTGTTTTTT
size: few; length: 15; D: TRBD2; J: TRBJ2-3; V: TRBV18; CDR3: CASSPLAGVTDTQYF; DNA: TGTGCCAGCTCACCACTAGCGGGGGTAACAGATACGCAGTATTTT